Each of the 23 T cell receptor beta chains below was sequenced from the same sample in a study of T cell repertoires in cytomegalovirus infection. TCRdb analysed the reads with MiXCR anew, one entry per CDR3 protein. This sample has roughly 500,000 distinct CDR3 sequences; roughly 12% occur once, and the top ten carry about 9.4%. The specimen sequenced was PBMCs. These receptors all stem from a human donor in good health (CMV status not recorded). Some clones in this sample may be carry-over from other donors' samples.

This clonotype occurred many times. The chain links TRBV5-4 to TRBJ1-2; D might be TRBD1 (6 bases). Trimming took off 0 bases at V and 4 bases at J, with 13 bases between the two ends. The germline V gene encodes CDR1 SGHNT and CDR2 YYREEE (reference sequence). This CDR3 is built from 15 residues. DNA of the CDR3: TGTGCCAGCAGCTTGGACCAGGGGCTCGCCTATGGCTACACCTTC. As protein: CASSLDQGLAYGYTF.

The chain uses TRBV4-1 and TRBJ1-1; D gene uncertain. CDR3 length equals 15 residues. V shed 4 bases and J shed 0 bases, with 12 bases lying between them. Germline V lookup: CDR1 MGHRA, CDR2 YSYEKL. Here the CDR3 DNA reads TGCGCCAGCAGCCCAATCAATGGCATGAACACTGAAGCTTTCTTT. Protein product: CASSPINGMNTEAFF.

The CDR3 region is CASSTRQGRDYGYTF. For the CDR3, the DNA is TGTGCCAGCAGCACCCGACAGGGGCGGGACTATGGCTACACCTTC. This sequence joins TRBV7-2 and TRBJ1-2; 8 bases are shared with TRBD1. Losses at the gene ends were 5 bases for V and 3 bases for J; bases not matched to a gene: 8. Germline V gene sequence: CDR1 SGHTA, CDR2 FQGNSA. The CDR3 is 15 amino acids.

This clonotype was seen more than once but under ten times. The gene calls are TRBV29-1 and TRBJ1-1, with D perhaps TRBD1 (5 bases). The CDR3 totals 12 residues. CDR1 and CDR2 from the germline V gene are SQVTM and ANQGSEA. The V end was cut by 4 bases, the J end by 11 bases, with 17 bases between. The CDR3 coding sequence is TGCAGCGTTGCAGCGGGACCGACTGCCGCTTTCTTT. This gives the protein CSVAAGPTAAFF.

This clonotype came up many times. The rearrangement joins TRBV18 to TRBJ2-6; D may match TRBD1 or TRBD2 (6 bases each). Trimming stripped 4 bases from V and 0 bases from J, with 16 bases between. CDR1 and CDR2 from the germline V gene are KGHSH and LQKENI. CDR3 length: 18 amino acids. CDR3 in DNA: TGTGCCAGCTCACGTCAGGGGACTGCGAGCTCTGGGGCCAACGTCCTGACTTTC. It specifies CASSRQGTASSGANVLTF.

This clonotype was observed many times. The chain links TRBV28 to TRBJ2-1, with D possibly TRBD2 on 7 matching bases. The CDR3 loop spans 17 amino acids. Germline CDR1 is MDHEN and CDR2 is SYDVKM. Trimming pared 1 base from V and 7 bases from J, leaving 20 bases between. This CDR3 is CASSLFQGRVHRNEQFF. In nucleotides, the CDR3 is TGTGCCAGCAGTTTATTCCAGGGGAGGGTCCATAGAAATGAGCAGTTCTTC.

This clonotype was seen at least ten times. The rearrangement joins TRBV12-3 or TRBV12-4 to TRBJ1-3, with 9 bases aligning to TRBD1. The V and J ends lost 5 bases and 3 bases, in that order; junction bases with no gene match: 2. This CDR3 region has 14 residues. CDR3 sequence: CASSLTGGGNTIYF. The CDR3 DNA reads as TGTGCCAGCAGTCTGACAGGGGGTGGAAACACCATATATTTT.

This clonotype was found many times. The CDR3 is CASSSQGNYGYTF. In DNA, the CDR3 is TGTGCCAGCAGTTCGCAGGGTAACTATGGCTACACCTTC. The V gene is TRBV6-5, the J gene TRBJ1-2; the D gene is possibly TRBD1 (5 bases). Trimming removed 4 bases from V and 1 base from J, with 7 bases in between. Germline V gene lookup returns CDR1 MNHEY and CDR2 SVGAGI. CDR3 length: 13 residues.

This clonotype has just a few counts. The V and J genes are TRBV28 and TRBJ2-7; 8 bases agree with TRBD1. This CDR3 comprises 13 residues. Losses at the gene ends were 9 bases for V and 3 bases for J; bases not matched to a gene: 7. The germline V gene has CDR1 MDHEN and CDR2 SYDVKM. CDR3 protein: CASAWTGYYEQYF. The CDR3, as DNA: TGTGCCAGTGCCTGGACAGGGTACTACGAGCAGTACTTC.

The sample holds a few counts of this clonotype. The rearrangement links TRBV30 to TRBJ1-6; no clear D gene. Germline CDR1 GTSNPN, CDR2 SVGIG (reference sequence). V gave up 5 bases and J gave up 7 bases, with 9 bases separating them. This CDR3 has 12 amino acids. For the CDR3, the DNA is TGTGCCTGGGGCGCAAACAATTCACCCCTCCACTTT. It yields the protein CAWGANNSPLHF.

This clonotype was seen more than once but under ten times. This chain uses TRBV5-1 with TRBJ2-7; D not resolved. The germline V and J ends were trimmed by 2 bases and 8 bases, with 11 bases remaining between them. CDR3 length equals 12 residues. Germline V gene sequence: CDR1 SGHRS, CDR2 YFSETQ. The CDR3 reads CASSFAGTQQYF. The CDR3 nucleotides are TGCGCCAGCAGCTTCGCAGGCACCCAGCAGTACTTC.

The CDR3 DNA is TGTGCCAGCAGTTTCCCCTTCGCTGGGAATGAGCAGTTCTTC. As protein: CASSFPFAGNEQFF. The chain has TRBV27 and TRBJ2-1; D gene unclear. Trimming left V 3 bases short and J 7 bases short, with 13 bases between. Germline V gene lookup returns CDR1 MNHEY and CDR2 SMNVEV (reference sequence). This CDR3 comprises 14 residues.

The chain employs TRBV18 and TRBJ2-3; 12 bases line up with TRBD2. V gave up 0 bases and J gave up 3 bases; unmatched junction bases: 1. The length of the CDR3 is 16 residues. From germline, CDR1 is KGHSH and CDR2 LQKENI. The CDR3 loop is CASSPPGLAGTDTQYF. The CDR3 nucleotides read TGTGCCAGCTCACCACCGGGACTAGCGGGTACAGATACGCAGTATTTT.

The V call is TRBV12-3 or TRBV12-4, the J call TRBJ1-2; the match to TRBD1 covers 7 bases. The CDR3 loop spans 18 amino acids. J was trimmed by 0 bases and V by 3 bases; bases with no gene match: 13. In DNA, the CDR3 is TGTGCCAGCAGTTTGGGGACAGATCCTAAAGCCCCTAACTATGGCTACACCTTC. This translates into CASSLGTDPKAPNYGYTF.

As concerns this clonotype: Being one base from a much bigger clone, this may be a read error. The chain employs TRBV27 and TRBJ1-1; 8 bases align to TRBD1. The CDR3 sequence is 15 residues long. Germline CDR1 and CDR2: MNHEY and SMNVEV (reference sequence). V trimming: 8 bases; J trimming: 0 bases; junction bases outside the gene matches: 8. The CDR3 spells CASQDRERMNTEAFF. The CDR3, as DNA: TGTGCCAGCCAGGACAGGGAAAGGATGAACACTGAAGCTTTCTTT.

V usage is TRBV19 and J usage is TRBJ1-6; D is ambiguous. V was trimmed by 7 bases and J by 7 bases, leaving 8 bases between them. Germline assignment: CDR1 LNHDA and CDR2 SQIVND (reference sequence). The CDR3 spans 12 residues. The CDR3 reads CASTRRNSPLHF. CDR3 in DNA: TGTGCCAGTACCAGACGGAATTCACCCCTCCACTTT.

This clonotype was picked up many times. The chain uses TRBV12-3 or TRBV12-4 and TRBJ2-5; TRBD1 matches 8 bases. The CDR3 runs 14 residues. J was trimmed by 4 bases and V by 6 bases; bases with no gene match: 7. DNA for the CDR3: TGTGCCAGCAGCCCGGACAGGGAACGAGAGACCCAGTACTTC. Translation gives CASSPDRERETQYF.

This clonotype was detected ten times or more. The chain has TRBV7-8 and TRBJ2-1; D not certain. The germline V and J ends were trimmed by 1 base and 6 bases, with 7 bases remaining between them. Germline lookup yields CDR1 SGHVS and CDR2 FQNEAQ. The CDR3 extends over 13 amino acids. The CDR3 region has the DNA TGTGCCAGCAGCTTAGGCAGCCTCAATGAGCAGTTCTTC. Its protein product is CASSLGSLNEQFF. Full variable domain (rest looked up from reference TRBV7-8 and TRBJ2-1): GAGVSQSPRYKVAKRGQDVALRCDPISGHVSLFWYQQALGQGPEFLTYFQNEAQLDKSGLPSDRFFAERPEGSVSTLKIQRTQQEDSAVYLCASSLGSLNEQFFGPGTRLTVL.

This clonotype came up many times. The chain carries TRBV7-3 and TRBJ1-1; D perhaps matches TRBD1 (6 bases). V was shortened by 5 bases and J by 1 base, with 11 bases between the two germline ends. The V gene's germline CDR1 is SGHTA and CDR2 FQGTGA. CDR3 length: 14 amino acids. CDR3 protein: CASSPQGSNTEAFF. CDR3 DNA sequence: TGTGCCAGCAGCCCACAGGGATCGAACACTGAAGCTTTCTTT. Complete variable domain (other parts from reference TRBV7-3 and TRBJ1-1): GAGVSQTPSNKVTEKGKYVELRCDPISGHTALYWYRQSLGQGPEFLIYFQGTGAADDSGLPNDRFFAVRPEGSVSTLKIQRTERGDSAVYLCASSPQGSNTEAFFGQGTRLTVV.

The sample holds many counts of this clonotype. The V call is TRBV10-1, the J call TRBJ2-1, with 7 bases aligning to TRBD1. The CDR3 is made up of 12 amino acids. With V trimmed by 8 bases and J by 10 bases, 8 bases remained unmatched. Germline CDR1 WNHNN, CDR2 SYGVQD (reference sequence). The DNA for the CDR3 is TGCGCCAGCGGGACAGTGTTAGGGGAGCAGTTCTTC. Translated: CASGTVLGEQFF.

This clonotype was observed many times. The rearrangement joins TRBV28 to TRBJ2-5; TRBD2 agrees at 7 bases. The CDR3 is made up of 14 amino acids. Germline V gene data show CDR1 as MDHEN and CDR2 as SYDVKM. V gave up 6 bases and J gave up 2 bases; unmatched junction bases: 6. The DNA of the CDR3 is TGTGCCAGCAGCTCCAGCGGGGTGCAAGAGACCCAGTACTTC. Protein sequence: CASSSSGVQETQYF. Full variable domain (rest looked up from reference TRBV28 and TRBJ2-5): DVKVTQSSRYLVKRTGEKVFLECVQDMDHENMFWYRQDPGLGLRLIYFSYDVKMKEKGDIPEGYSVSREKKERFSLILESASTNQTSMYLCASSSSGVQETQYFGPGTRLLVL.

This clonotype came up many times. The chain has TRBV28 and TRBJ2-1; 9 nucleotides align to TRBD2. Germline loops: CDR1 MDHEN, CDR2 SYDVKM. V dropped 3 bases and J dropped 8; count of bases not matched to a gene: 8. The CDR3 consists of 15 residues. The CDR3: CASSFGREGRDEQFF. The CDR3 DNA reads TGTGCCAGCAGTTTCGGGCGGGAGGGCCGAGATGAGCAGTTCTTC.

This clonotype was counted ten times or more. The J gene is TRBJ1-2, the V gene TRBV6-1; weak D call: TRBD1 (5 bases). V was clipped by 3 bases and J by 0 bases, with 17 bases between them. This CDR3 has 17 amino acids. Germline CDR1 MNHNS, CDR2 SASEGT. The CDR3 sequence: CASSDYLGREPNYGYTF. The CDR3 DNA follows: TGTGCCAGCAGTGATTACTTGGGCAGGGAACCTAACTATGGCTACACCTTC.